The 10 T cell receptor beta chains presented below share a single source sample, sequenced in a study of blood T cell repertoires in COVID-19. Method: immunoSEQ multiplex PCR; TCRdb's copy keeps in-frame clones and lacks some. The sample shows over 120,000 clones, 80% of them seen only once. The sequenced sample was peripheral blood. All receptors come from a man in his sixties or seventies who had recovered from COVID-19.

V is TRBV30 and J is TRBJ2-2; possible D gene TRBD2, 5 bases. Germline V CDR1 and CDR2: GTSNPN, SVGIG (reference sequence). V lost 4 bases and J 6 bases, leaving 15 bases between the germline ends. The length of the CDR3 is 14 residues. The CDR3 DNA is TGTGCCTGGAAGGGCGGGTGGAGCTCCGGGGAGCTGTTTTTT. Translation gives CAWKGGWSSGELFF.

Worth noting for this clone: The same CDR3 is also encoded by other DNA sequences in this sample. The gene calls are TRBV6-2 or TRBV6-3 and TRBJ2-1, with D tentatively TRBD2 (5 bases). This CDR3 has 16 amino acids. V was trimmed by 2 bases and J by 4 bases, leaving 15 bases between them. Germline V gene lookup returns CDR1 MNHEY and CDR2 SVGEGT. This CDR3 is CASSYSPGGPYNEQFF. For the CDR3, the DNA is TGTGCCAGCAGTTACAGCCCTGGCGGGCCATACAATGAGCAGTTCTTC.

The rearrangement joins TRBV7-2 to TRBJ1-3; 9 bases align to TRBD1. Looked up from germline, CDR1 is SGHTA and CDR2 is FQGNSA. V dropped 3 bases and J dropped 6; count of bases not matched to a gene: 6. The CDR3 contains 15 residues. The CDR3 loop is CASSLDRGSANTIYF. The CDR3 coding sequence is TGTGCCAGCAGCTTGGACAGGGGAAGTGCAAACACCATATATTTT.

This chain uses TRBV20-1 with TRBJ2-5, with D possibly TRBD2 on 5 matching bases. CDR1 and CDR2 from the germline V gene are DFQATT and SNEGSKA (reference sequence). This CDR3 comprises 10 residues. Trimming pared 7 bases from V and 4 bases from J, leaving 7 bases between. In nucleotides, the CDR3 is TGCAGTGGGGCGGGAGAGACCCAGTACTTC. Encoded protein: CSGAGETQYF.

This clone turned up a few times. The gene calls are TRBV7-3 and TRBJ1-2, with no clear D. Between the trimmed V and J ends, which lost 2 bases and 6 bases, there was a span of 19 bases. This CDR3 has 16 amino acids. In germline, CDR1 is SGHTA, CDR2 FQGTGA. The chain's CDR3 is CASSLQVSSLADGYTF. The DNA for the CDR3 is TGTGCCAGCAGCTTACAAGTCTCATCATTGGCGGATGGCTACACCTTC.

CDR3 amino acids: CASSLRTAVEETQYF. The CDR3, as DNA: TGTGCCAGCAGCTTAAGGACAGCCGTCGAGGAGACCCAGTACTTC. This rearrangement joins TRBV13 to TRBJ2-5, with D maybe TRBD1 (6 bases). In germline, CDR1 is PRHDT, CDR2 FYEKMQ (reference sequence). This CDR3 has 15 amino acids. V was cut by 2 bases and J by 5 bases, with 15 bases left in between.

This sequence joins TRBV11-2 and TRBJ2-1; 9 bases are a match to TRBD2. The CDR3 contains 17 residues. With 1 base clipped from V and 9 bases from J, the junction kept 13 bases outside the gene matches. Per the germline V gene, CDR1 is SGHAT and CDR2 is FQNNGV. The CDR3 sequence is CASSLVFPSGRSVEQFF. The CDR3, as DNA: TGTGCCAGCAGCTTAGTCTTTCCCAGCGGGAGGTCGGTTGAGCAGTTCTTC.

The V and J genes are TRBV14 and TRBJ2-5; D possibly corresponds to TRBD1 (6 bases). CDR3 length: 14 residues. CDR1 and CDR2 (germline): SGHDN, FVKESK. Trimming took off 4 bases at V and 1 base at J, with 10 bases between the two ends. CDR3 nucleotides: TGTGCCAGCAGCCCAGGGGCCCTCCAAGAGACCCAGTACTTC. This encodes CASSPGALQETQYF.

The chain links TRBV4-1 to TRBJ1-4; D ambiguous. In germline, CDR1 is MGHRA, CDR2 YSYEKL. The CDR3 is made up of 14 amino acids. With 4 bases removed from V and 6 bases from J, the gap between germline ends came to 12 bases. Here the CDR3 reads CASSPRPYDEKLFF. The CDR3, as DNA: TGCGCCAGCAGCCCTAGACCGTATGATGAAAAACTGTTTTTT.

This clone was found once. The gene calls are TRBV27 and TRBJ1-2; 8 bases are shared with TRBD1. Germline assignment: CDR1 MNHEY and CDR2 SMNVEV (reference sequence). The CDR3 spans 13 residues. V lost 5 bases to trimming and J lost 2 bases; unmatched junction nucleotides: 1. Here the CDR3 DNA reads TGTGCCAGCAGTCGACAGGGGAACTATGGCTACACCTTC. It translates to CASSRQGNYGYTF.